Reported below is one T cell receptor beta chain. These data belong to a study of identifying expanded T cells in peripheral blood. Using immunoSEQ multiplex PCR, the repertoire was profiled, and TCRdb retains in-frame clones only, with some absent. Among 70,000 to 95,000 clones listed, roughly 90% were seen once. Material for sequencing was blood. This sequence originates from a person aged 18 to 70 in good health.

As DNA, the CDR3 is TGTGCCAGCAGAGAGCTTCGGGAGAACACTGAAGCTTTCTTT. Translation gives CASRELRENTEAFF. V is TRBV6-6 and J is TRBJ1-1; D ambiguous. The CDR3 contains 14 residues. Trimming pared 6 bases from V and 1 base from J, leaving 12 bases between. The germline V gene encodes CDR1 MNHNY and CDR2 SVGAGI (reference sequence).